The 17 T cell receptor beta chains reported below all come from one sample, sequenced in a study of blood T cells in healthy people across ages. The authors ran a second PCR of about 6 to 11 cycles using a sample-barcoded 5' primer and a J-beta primer mix. TCRdb recomputed calls from the 5' RACE reads with MiXCR, one row per CDR3 protein. Of about 1,400,000 distinct CDR3 sequences listed, around 42% are singletons. Input material: blood. All receptors come from a woman in her late teens or twenties in good health.

Notes on this clonotype: Given a much more abundant clone one base away, this may be a read error. The genes are TRBV5-1 and TRBJ1-1; D is possibly TRBD1 (5 bases). The CDR3 has 16 amino acids. Germline lookup yields CDR1 SGHRS and CDR2 YFSETQ. V was trimmed by 0 bases and J by 4 bases, leaving 16 bases between them. Here the CDR3 DNA reads TGCGCCAGCAGCTTGGGGTCTAAGGGGTGGGTCACTGAAGCTTTCTTT. It specifies CASSLGSKGWVTEAFF.

This clonotype appeared a few times. V gene TRBV28 combines with J gene TRBJ1-2, with D unclear. With 6 bases removed from V and 4 bases from J, the gap between germline ends came to 9 bases. The CDR3 covers 12 residues. Looked up from germline, CDR1 is MDHEN and CDR2 is SYDVKM. The chain's CDR3 is CASSLNTYGYTF. CDR3 sequence (DNA): TGTGCCAGCAGCCTTAACACCTATGGCTACACCTTC.

The chain uses TRBV20-1 and TRBJ2-1, with D unclear. With 3 bases removed from V and 8 bases from J, the gap between germline ends came to 17 bases. This CDR3 region has 14 residues. The V gene's germline CDR1 is DFQATT and CDR2 SNEGSKA (reference sequence). The chain's CDR3 is CSASLSHDKYEQFF. The DNA for the CDR3 is TGCAGTGCTAGTTTGAGTCATGACAAGTATGAGCAGTTCTTC.

The CDR3 sequence is CSAIRVAGLGGYTF. The DNA of the CDR3 is TGCAGTGCTATCAGGGTAGCGGGGCTAGGAGGCTACACCTTC. The V gene is TRBV20-1, the J gene TRBJ1-2; D may be TRBD1 (5 bases). Trimming shortened V by 4 bases and J by 8 bases, and 20 bases separated the two germline ends. The CDR3 runs to 14 residues. Germline assignment: CDR1 DFQATT and CDR2 SNEGSKA (reference sequence).

This clonotype was observed a few times. One junction end does not reproduce the germline sequence, and a read error may be involved. The J gene is TRBJ2-1, the V gene TRBV24-1; 9 positions match TRBD1. Germline-derived CDR1 and CDR2 are KGHDR and SFDVKD. This CDR3 is 15 amino acids long. The chain's CDR3 is CATSAAGQGHNGQFF. The CDR3 DNA reads TGTGCCACCAGTGCCGCGGGACAGGGTCACAATGGGCAGTTCTTC.

Worth noting for this clonotype: This may arise from a read error, as a much more abundant clone is one base away. The chain carries TRBV20-1 and TRBJ2-5, with 8 bases that match TRBD1. The germline CDR1 and CDR2 sequences are DFQATT and SNEGSKA (reference sequence). The V gene end was trimmed by 3 bases and the J gene end by 11 bases; junction bases not matched to a gene: 14. The CDR3 spans 14 residues. The CDR3 DNA reads as TGCAGTGCTAGTGCCGGGACAGGCGTTAATGAGCAGTACTTC. Its translation is CSASAGTGVNEQYF.

The chain couples TRBV25-1 to TRBJ1-4; 7 nucleotides match TRBD1. The germline V gene has CDR1 MGHDK and CDR2 SYGVNS. The CDR3 has 14 amino acids. Trimming cost V 6 bases and J 5 bases; bases outside gene matches: 6. For the CDR3, the DNA is TGTGCCAGCAGCTCCCGGGACAGAAATGAAAAACTGTTTTTT. Translation: CASSSRDRNEKLFF.

The CDR3, as DNA: TGCAGTGCTCGACAGGGGCGGTATCAGCCCCAGCATTTT. Translating it yields CSARQGRYQPQHF. V usage is TRBV20-1 and J usage is TRBJ1-5, with 8 bases lining up with TRBD1. CDR1 DFQATT and CDR2 SNEGSKA come from the germline V gene (reference sequence). V lost 5 bases to trimming and J lost 5 bases; unmatched junction nucleotides: 5. The CDR3 consists of 13 residues.

The chain's CDR3 is CTNSQDRETTRTDTQYF. For the CDR3, the DNA is TGCACCAACAGCCAAGATAGGGAAACTACCCGCACAGATACGCAGTATTTT. The chain recombines TRBV1 with TRBJ2-3. TRBV1 is a pseudogene. The CDR3 is 17 amino acids.

The genes are TRBV11-2 and TRBJ1-2; D is ambiguous. There are 11 residues in the CDR3. V lost 10 bases, J lost 5 bases, and 11 bases lay in between. Germline values: CDR1 SGHAT, CDR2 FQNNGV. The CDR3 DNA follows: TGTGCCATCCAGTTGGGGTATGGCTACACCTTC. It translates to CAIQLGYGYTF.

V usage is TRBV15 and J usage is TRBJ2-7, with TRBD2 matching 13 bases. Trimming at V came to 5 bases and at J to 4 bases, leaving 5 bases not matched to a gene. The germline CDR1 and CDR2 sequences are LNHNV and YYDKDF (reference sequence). This CDR3 has 15 residues. CDR3 DNA sequence: TGTGCCACCAGCGGACTAGCGGGAGTTGCGTACGAGCAGTACTTC. Translation gives CATSGLAGVAYEQYF.

The table lists this clonotype with a few counts. J is TRBJ2-7 and V is TRBV27; TRBD2 is a possible D gene (5 bases). CDR3 length: 13 residues. Germline CDR1 is MNHEY and CDR2 is SMNVEV (reference sequence). V was cut by 3 bases and J by 7 bases, with 13 bases left in between. The CDR3: CASSLVNGEEQYF. The CDR3 nucleotides are TGTGCCAGCAGTTTGGTCAACGGGGAGGAGCAGTACTTC.

The J gene is TRBJ2-1, the V gene TRBV3-1, with D unresolved. V was clipped by 0 bases and J by 8 bases, with 14 bases between them. The CDR3 length is 15 residues. Germline CDR1 LGHDT, CDR2 YNNKEL (reference sequence). The CDR3 nucleotides read TGTGCCAGCAGCCAAGAACGTGCCGGCGGTTATGAGCAGTTCTTC. Its translation is CASSQERAGGYEQFF.

The chain carries TRBV20-1 and TRBJ2-5, with 7 positions matching TRBD1. From germline, CDR1 is DFQATT and CDR2 SNEGSKA (reference sequence). The CDR3 is made up of 12 amino acids. The CDR3 loop reads CSYPQGQETQYF. The CDR3 bases are TGCAGCTACCCACAGGGGCAAGAGACCCAGTACTTC.

The chain employs TRBV12-3 or TRBV12-4 and TRBJ2-1; D is unclear. Near its end, the DNA agrees better with TRBJ2-7, so the J call may be wrong. This CDR3 spans 13 amino acids. The CDR3 protein is CASTLGRYNEQYF. CDR3 DNA: TGTGCCAGCACCCTAGGACGGTACAATGAGCAGTACTTC.

The chain joins TRBV13 to TRBJ2-3; D might be TRBD2 (6 bases). The CDR3 spans 13 residues. V was pared by 5 bases and J by 14 bases, with 20 bases between. Germline V CDR1 and CDR2: PRHDT, FYEKMQ (reference sequence). CDR3 bases: TGTGCCAGCAGCGCGGGCGGGATTCGCGAGTTGTATTTT. Protein product: CASSAGGIRELYF.

J is TRBJ2-5 and V is TRBV4-3, with D unclear. The CDR3 length is 14 residues. The V and J ends lost 1 base and 3 bases respectively, with 9 bases between them. The V gene's germline CDR1 is LGHNA and CDR2 YSLEER. The CDR3 loop reads CASSQGLREETQYF. In DNA, the CDR3 is TGCGCCAGCAGCCAAGGTCTCCGAGAAGAGACCCAGTACTTC.